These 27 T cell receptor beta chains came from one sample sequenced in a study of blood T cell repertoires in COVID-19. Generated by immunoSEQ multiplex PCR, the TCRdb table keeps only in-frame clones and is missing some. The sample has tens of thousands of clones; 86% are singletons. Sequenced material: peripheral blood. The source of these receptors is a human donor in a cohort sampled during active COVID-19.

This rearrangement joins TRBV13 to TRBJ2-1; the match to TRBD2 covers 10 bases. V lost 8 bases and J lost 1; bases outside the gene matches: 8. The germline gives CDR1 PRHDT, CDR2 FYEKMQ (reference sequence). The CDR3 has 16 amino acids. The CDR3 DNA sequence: TGTGCCAGCCGAAGACTAGCGGGTACGTCCTACAATGAGCAGTTCTTC. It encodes CASRRLAGTSYNEQFF. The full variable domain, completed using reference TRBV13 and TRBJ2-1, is AAGVIQSPRHLIKEKRETATLKCYPIPRHDTVYWYQQGPGQDPQFLISFYEKMQSDKGSIPDRFSAQQFSDYHSELNMSSLELGDSALYFCASRRLAGTSYNEQFFGPGTRLTVL.

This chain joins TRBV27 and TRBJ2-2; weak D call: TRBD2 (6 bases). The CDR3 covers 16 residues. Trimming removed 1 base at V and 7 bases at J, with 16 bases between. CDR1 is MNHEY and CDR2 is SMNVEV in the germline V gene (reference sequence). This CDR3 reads CASSLLGAGRDGELFF. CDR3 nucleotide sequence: TGTGCCAGCAGTTTATTAGGGGCAGGGCGGGACGGGGAGCTGTTTTTT.

CDR3 residues: CASSRYPGTGEVQQYF. CDR3 sequence (DNA): TGTGCCAGCAGTAGATACCCCGGGACAGGGGAAGTCCAGCAGTACTTC. The chain employs TRBV6-6 and TRBJ2-7; 10 bases agree with TRBD1. This CDR3 contains 16 residues. V was pared by 5 bases and J by 8 bases, with 15 bases of the junction left unmatched. Germline V lookup: CDR1 MNHNY, CDR2 SVGAGI (reference sequence).

The CDR3 sequence is CASSVEASGGSYNEQFF. As DNA, the CDR3 is TGTGCCAGCAGCGTAGAGGCTAGCGGGGGGAGTTACAATGAGCAGTTCTTC. V gene TRBV9 combines with J gene TRBJ2-1; 11 bases are shared with TRBD2. The junction had 6 bases not matched to a gene; V was cut back by 0 bases and J by 4 bases. The CDR3 spans 17 residues. The germline CDR1 and CDR2 sequences are SGDLS and YYNGEE.

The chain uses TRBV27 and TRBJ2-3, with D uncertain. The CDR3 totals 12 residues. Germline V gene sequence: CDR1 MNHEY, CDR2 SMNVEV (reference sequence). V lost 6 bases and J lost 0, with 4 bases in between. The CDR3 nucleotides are TGTGCCAGCAGACTTAGCACAGATACGCAGTATTTT. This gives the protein CASRLSTDTQYF.

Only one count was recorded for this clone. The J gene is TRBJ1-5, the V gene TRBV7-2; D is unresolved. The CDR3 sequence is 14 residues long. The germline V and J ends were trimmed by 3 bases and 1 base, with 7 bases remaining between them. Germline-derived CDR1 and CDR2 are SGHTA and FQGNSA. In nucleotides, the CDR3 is TGTGCCAGCAGCTTTCGGGGAAGCAATCAGCCCCAGCATTTT. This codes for CASSFRGSNQPQHF.

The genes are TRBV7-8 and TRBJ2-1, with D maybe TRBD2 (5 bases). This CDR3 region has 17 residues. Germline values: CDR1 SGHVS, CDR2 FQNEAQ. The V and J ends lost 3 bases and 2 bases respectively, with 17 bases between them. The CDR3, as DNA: TGTGCCAGCAGCTTTGCCTCCGATTTCGGGGCCTACAATGAGCAGTTCTTC. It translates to CASSFASDFGAYNEQFF.

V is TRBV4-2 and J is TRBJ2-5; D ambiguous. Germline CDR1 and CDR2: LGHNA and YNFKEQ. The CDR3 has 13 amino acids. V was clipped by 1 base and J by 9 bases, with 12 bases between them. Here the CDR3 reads CASSQVSVAAQYF. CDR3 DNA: TGTGCCAGCAGCCAAGTTTCAGTCGCGGCCCAGTACTTC.

The DNA of the CDR3 is TGTGCCAGCAGGGGGACGGGGGTGAACACTGAAGCTTTCTTT. Its translation: CASRGTGVNTEAFF. The chain recombines TRBV6-5 with TRBJ1-1, with a tentative D call TRBD1 (5 bases). Germline assignment: CDR1 MNHEY and CDR2 SVGAGI. This CDR3 contains 14 residues. The V gene lost 6 bases and the J gene lost 0 bases, with 11 bases spanning the gap.

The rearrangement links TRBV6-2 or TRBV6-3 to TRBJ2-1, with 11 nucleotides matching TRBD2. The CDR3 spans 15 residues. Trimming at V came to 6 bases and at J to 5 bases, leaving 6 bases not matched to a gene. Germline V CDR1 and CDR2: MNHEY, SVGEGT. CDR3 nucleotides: TGTGCCAGCAGCCGATGGGGACTAGCGGACAATGAGCAGTTCTTC. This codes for CASSRWGLADNEQFF.

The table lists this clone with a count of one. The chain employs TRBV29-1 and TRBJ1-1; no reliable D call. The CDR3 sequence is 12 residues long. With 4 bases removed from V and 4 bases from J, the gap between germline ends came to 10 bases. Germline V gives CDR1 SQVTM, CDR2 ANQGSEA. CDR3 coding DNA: TGCAGCGTTGCCCTACAGTTCACTGAAGCTTTCTTT. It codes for CSVALQFTEAFF.

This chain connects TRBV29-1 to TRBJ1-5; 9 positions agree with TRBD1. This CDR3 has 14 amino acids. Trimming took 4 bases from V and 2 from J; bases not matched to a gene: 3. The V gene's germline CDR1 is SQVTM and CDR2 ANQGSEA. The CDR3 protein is CSVAQGAGNQPQHF. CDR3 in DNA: TGCAGCGTTGCACAGGGGGCTGGCAATCAGCCCCAGCATTTT.

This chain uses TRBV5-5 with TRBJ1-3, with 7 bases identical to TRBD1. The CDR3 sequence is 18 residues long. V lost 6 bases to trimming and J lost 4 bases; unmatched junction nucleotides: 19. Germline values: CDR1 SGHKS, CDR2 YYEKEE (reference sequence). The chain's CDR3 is CASTLTLSGRGSGNTIYF. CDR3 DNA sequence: TGTGCCAGCACCCTAACCCTCTCGGGCAGGGGGTCAGGAAACACCATATATTTT.

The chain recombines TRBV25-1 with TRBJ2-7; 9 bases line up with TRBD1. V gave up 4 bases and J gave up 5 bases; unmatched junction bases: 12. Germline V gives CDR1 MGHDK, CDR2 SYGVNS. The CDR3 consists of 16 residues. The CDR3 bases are TGTGCCAGCAGTGGAGGGAGAGGGACAGGGAACAACGAGCAGTACTTC. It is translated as CASSGGRGTGNNEQYF.

Written as DNA, the CDR3 is TGTGCCAGTAGTGCCTCCGGGAGCTACGAGCAGTACTTC. This codes for CASSASGSYEQYF. The chain joins TRBV19 to TRBJ2-7; tentatively, D is TRBD2 (6 bases). There are 13 residues in the CDR3. V lost 5 bases and J lost 3, with 11 bases in between. Germline lookup yields CDR1 LNHDA and CDR2 SQIVND (reference sequence).

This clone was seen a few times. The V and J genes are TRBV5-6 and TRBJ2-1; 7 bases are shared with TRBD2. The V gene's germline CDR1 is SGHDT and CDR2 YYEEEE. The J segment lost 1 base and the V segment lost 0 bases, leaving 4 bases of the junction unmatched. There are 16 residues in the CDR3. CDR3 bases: TGTGCCAGCAGCTTGGGCGGGAGAGGGTCCTACAATGAGCAGTTCTTC. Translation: CASSLGGRGSYNEQFF.

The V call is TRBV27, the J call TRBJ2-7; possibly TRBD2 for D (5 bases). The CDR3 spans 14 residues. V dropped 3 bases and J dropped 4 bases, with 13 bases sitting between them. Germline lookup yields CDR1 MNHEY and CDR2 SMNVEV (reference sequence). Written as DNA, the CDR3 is TGTGCCAGCAGTTTCGTGCCGGGATCTTACGAGCAGTACTTC. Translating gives CASSFVPGSYEQYF.

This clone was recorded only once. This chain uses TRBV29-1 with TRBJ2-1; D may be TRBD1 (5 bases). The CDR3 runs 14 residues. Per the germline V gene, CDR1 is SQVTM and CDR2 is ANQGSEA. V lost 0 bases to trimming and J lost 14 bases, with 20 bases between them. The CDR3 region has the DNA TGCAGCGTTGAAGATAATCCGACAGACCACATGGAGTTCTTC. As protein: CSVEDNPTDHMEFF.

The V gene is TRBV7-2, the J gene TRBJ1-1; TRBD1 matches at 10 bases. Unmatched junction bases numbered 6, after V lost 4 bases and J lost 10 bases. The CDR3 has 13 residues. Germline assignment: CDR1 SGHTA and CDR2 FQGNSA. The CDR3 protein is CASSWDRGRVAFF. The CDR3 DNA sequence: TGTGCCAGCAGCTGGGACAGGGGTCGAGTAGCTTTCTTT.

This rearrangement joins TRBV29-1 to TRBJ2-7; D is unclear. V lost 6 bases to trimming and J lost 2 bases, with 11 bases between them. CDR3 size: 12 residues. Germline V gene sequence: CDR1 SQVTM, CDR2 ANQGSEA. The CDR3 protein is CSVYTETYEQYF. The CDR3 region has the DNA TGCAGCGTGTACACGGAGACCTACGAGCAGTACTTC.

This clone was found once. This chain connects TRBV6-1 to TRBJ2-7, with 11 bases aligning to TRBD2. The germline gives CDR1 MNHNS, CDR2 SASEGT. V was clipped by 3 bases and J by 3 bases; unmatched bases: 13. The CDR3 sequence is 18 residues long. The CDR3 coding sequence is TGTGCCAGCAGTGACCCCGGCGTTAGCGGGAGGGCGGGCTACGAGCAGTACTTC. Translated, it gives CASSDPGVSGRAGYEQYF.

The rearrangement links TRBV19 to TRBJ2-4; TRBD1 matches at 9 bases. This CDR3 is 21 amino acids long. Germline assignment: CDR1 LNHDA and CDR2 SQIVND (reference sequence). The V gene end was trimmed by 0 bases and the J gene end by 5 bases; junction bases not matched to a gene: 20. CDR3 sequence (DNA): TGTGCCAGTAGTATAGATCACTCTAAAAACAGGGGGCGGGGTGTGGAAAACATTCAGTACTTC. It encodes CASSIDHSKNRGRGVENIQYF.

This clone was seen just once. In nucleotides, the CDR3 is TGTGCCAGCTCACCGCTAGCGGGCAGCACAGATACGCAGTATTTT. As protein: CASSPLAGSTDTQYF. This chain links TRBV18 with TRBJ2-3; 8 nucleotides line up with TRBD2. The CDR3 consists of 15 residues. From germline, CDR1 is KGHSH and CDR2 LQKENI. J was trimmed by 0 bases and V by 3 bases; bases with no gene match: 2.

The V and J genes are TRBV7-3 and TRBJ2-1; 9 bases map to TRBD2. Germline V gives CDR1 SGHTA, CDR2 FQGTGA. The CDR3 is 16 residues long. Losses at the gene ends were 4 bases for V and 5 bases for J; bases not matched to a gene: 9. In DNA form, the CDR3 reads TGTGCCAGCAGCTCGCAAGCGGGGGGAATCAACAATGAGCAGTTCTTC. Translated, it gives CASSSQAGGINNEQFF.

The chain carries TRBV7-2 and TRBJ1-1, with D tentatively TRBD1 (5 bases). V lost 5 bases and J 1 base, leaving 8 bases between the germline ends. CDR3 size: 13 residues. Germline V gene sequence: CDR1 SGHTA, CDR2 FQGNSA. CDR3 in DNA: TGTGCCAGCAGCACCGGACAGAACACTGAAGCTTTCTTT. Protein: CASSTGQNTEAFF.

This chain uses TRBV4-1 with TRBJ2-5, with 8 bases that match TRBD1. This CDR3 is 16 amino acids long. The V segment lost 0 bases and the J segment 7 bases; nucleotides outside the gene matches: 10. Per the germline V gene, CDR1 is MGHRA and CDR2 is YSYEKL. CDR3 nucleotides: TGCGCCAGCAGCCAAGATAGAGACAGGGGCCTTGGGACCCAGTACTTC. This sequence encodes CASSQDRDRGLGTQYF.

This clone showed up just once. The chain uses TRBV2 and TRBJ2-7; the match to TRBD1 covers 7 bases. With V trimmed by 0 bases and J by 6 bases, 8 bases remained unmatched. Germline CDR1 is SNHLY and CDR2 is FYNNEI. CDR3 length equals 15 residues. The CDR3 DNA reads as TGTGCCAGCAGTGAAGCGCTTCAGGGGGATCGCGAGCAGTACTTC. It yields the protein CASSEALQGDREQYF. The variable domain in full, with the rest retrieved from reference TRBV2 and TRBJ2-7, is EPEVTQTPSHQVTQMGQEVILRCVPISNHLYFYWYRQILGQKVEFLVSFYNNEISEKSEIFDDQFSVERPDGSNFTLKIRSTKLEDSAMYFCASSEALQGDREQYFGPGTRLTVT.